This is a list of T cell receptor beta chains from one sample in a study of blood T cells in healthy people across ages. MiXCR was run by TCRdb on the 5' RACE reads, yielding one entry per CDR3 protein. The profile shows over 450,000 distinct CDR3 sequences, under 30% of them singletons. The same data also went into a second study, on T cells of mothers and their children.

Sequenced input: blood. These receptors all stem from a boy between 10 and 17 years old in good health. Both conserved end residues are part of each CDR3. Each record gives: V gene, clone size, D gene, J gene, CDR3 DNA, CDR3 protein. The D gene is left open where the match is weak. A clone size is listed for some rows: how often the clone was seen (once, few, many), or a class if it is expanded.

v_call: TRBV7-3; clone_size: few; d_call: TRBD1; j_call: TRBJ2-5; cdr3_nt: TGTGCCAGCAGCGAAACGACAGGGGGTGAGACCCAGTACTTC; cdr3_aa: CASSETTGGETQYF
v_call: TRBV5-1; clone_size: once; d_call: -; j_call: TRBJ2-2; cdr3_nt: TGCGCCAGCAGCTTGGCTTGGGATACCGGGGAGCTGTTTTTT; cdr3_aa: CASSLAWDTGELFF
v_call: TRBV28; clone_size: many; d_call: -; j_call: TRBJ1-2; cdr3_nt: TGTGCCAGCGGATTGGGCAACTATGGCTACACCTTC; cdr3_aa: CASGLGNYGYTF
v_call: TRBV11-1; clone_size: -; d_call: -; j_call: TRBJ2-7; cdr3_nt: TGTGCCAGCAGCTTAGAAGGTAGGGCTGGCAACGAGCAGTACTTC; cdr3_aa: CASSLEGRAGNEQYF
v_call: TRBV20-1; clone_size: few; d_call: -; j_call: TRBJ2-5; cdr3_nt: TGCAGTGCTAATTGGGGGGACGAGACCCAGTACTTC; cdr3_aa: CSANWGDETQYF
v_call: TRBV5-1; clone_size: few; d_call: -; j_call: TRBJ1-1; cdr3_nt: TGCGCCAGCAGCTTGGTCCCAAGAACTGAGGGGACTGAAGCTTTCTTT; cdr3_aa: CASSLVPRTEGTEAFF
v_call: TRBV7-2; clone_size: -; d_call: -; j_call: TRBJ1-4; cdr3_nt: TGTGCCAGCAGCTTAGGAGGGGCAGGGGCTATCGGTGAAAAACTGTTTTTT; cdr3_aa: CASSLGGAGAIGEKLFF
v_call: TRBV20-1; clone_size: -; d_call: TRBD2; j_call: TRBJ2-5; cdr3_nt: TGCAGTGCTGGGACTACGGGGTTTGAAGAGACCCAGTACTTC; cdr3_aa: CSAGTTGFEETQYF
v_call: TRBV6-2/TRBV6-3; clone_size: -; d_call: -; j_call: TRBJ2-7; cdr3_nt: TGTGCCAGCAGCGACGGGGGTGAAAGGTACGAGCAGTACTTC; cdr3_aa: CASSDGGERYEQYF
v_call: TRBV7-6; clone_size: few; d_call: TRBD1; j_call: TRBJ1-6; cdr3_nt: TGTGCCAGCAGCCCCGGACAGGGGGGTGATTCACCCCTCCACTTT; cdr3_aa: CASSPGQGGDSPLHF
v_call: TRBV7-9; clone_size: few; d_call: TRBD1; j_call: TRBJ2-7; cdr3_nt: TGTGCCAGCAGTTCTCCCGGGACAGGAATTGGGGAGTACTTC; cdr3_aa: CASSSPGTGIGEYF
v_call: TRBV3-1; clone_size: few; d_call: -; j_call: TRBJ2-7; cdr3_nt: TGTGCCAGCAGCCAGAGAAAGATCTACGAGCAGTACTTC; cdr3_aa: CASSQRKIYEQYF
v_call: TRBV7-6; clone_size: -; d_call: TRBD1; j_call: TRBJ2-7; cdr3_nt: TGTGCCAGCAGCCAACAGGGGACCGAGCAGTACTTC; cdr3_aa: CASSQQGTEQYF
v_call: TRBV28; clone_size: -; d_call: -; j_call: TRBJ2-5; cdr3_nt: TGTGCCAGCAGCTTCGGGCCCGGGCAGACCCAGTACTTC; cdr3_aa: CASSFGPGQTQYF
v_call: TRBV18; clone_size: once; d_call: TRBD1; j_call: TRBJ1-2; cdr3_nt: TGTGCCAGCTCGAGGGACAGGGAAGGCTATGGCTACACCTTC; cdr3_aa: CASSRDREGYGYTF
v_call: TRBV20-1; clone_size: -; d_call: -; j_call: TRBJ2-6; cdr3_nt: TGCAGCCTAAAGCACGGTTCTGGGGCCAACGTCCCGACTTTC; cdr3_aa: CSLKHGSGANVPTF
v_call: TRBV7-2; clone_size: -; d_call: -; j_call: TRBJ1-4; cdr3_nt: TGTGCCAGCAGCTTAAGTTATGGGGATGAAAAACTGTTTTTT; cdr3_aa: CASSLSYGDEKLFF
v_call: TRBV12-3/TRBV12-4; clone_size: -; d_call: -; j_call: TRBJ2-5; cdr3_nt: TGTGCCAGCAGTCCCGTAGTAGAGACCCAGTACTTC; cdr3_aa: CASSPVVETQYF
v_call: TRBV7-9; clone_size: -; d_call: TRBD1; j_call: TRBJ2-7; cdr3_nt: TGTGCCAGCAGCTTAATAACAGGGGATAACTACGAGCAGTACTTC; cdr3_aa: CASSLITGDNYEQYF
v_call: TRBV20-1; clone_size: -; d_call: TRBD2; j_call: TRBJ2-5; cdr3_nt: TGCAGTGCTCCGAGGACGGCTAGCGGGAGTAGGGAGACCCAGTACTTC; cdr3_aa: CSAPRTASGSRETQYF
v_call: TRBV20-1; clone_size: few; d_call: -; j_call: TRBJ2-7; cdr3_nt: TGCAGTGCTAGAAGGGACTTCCTTCGAACCTACGAGCAGTACTTC; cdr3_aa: CSARRDFLRTYEQYF
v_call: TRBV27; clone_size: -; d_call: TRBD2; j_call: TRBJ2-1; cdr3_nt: TGTGCCAGCAGTGAAAAGACTTCTAGCGGGAGGGCCCCATATGAGCAGTTCTTC; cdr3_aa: CASSEKTSSGRAPYEQFF
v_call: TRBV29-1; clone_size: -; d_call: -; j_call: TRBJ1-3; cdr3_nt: TGCAGCGTTGGAGGGGAAAACACCATATATTTT; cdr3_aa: CSVGGENTIYF
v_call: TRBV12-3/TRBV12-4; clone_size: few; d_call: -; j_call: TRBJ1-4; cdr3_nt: TGTGCCAGCAGTTTCCCCACAGGGCTTAATGAAAAACTGTTTTTT; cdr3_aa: CASSFPTGLNEKLFF
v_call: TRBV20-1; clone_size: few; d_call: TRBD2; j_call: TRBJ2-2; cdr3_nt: TGCAGTGCTAGGGTTGGGACTAGCCCTATCACCGGGGAGCTGTTTTTT; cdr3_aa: CSARVGTSPITGELFF
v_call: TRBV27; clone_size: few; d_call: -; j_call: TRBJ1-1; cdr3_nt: TGTGCCAGCAGTTTATTTCACGGCAGGGGTGGTGCTTTCTTT; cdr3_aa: CASSLFHGRGGAFF
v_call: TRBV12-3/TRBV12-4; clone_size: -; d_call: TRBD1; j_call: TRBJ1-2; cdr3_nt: TGTGCCAGCATCCGCGGTGACAGGGGGCCGCTATATGGCTACACCTTC; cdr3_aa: CASIRGDRGPLYGYTF
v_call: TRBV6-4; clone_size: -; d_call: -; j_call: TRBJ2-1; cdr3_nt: TGTGCCAGCAGTGACTCGGGGGCGGGCAGGGTCAATGAGCAGTTCTTC; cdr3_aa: CASSDSGAGRVNEQFF
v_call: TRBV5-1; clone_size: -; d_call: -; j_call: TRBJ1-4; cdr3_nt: TGCGCCAGCAGCGACCAGTCAACTAATGAAAAACTGTTTTTT; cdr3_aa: CASSDQSTNEKLFF
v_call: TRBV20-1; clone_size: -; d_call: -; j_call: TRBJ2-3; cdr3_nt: TGCAGTGCTAGAGCCGGGGCTGCAGATACGCAGTATTTT; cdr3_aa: CSARAGAADTQYF
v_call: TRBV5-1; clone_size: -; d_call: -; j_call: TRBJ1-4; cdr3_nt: TGCGCCAGCAGCTTGGAAGGTTGGGGGGAAAAACTGTTTTTT; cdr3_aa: CASSLEGWGEKLFF
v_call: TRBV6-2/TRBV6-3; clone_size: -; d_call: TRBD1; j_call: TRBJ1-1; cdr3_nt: TGTGCCAGCAGTCAACCCATGGACAGGGGTAGTAGGACTGAAGCTTTCTTT; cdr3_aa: CASSQPMDRGSRTEAFF
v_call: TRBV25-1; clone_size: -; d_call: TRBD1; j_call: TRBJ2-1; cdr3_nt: TGTGCGAGTGGGGCAGGGGGCCGGAGTGAGCAGTTCTTC; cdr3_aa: CASGAGGRSEQFF
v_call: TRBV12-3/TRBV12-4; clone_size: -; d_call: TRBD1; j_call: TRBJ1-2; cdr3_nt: TGTGCCAGCACAAGTGGAGGACAGGTCTATGGCTACACCTTC; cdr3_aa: CASTSGGQVYGYTF
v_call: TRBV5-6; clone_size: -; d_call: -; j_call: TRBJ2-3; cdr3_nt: TGTGCCAGCAGCGTCAACAGAGATACGCAGTATTTT; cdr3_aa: CASSVNRDTQYF
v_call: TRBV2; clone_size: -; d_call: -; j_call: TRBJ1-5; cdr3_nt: TGTGCCAGCAGGGAAGCCGGGGTCCGCAATCAGCCCCAGCATTTT; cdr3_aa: CASREAGVRNQPQHF
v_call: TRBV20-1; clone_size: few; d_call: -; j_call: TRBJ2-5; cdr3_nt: TGCAGTGCTAGTCAGCGGCAAGAGACCCAGTACTTC; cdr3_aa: CSASQRQETQYF
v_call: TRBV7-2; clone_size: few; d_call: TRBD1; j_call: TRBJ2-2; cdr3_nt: TGTGCCATGATCCGGGACAGGGGCACCGGGGAGCTGTTTTTT; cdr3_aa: CAMIRDRGTGELFF
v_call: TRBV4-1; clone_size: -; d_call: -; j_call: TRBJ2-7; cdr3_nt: TGCGCCAGCAGCCAAGAACTTGGACAAGCGTCCTACGAGCAGTACTTC; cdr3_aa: CASSQELGQASYEQYF
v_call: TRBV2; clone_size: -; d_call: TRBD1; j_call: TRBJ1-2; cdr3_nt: TGTGCCATTTACAGGGGGCAGGTGGGCGGCTACACCTTC; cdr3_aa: CAIYRGQVGGYTF
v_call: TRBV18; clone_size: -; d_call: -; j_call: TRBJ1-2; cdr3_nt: TGTGCCAGCCGTGCTAGTAACTATGGCTACACCTTC; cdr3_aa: CASRASNYGYTF
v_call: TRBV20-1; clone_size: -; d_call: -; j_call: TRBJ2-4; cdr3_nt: TGCAGTGCTAGAGAAGGGGAGGCCAAAAACATTCAGTACTTC; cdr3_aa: CSAREGEAKNIQYF
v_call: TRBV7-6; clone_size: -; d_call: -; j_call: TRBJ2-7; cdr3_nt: TGTGCCAGCAGCCTCGCCGTCGGGGGGCAGGATTACGAGCAGTACTTC; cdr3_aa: CASSLAVGGQDYEQYF
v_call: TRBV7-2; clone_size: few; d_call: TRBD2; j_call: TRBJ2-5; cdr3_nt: TGTGCCAGCAGCTTAGTAATTCGGGGGGTCGAGCAAGAGACCCAGTACTTC; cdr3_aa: CASSLVIRGVEQETQYF
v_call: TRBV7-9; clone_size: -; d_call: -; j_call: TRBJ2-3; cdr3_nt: TGTGCCAGCAGCTACAGTGCTGGTCCAGATACGCAGTATTTT; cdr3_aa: CASSYSAGPDTQYF
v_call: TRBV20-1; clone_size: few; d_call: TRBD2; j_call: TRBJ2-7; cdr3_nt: TGCAGTGCTAGGTGGCTAGCGGGACCCTACGAGCAGTACTTC; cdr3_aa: CSARWLAGPYEQYF